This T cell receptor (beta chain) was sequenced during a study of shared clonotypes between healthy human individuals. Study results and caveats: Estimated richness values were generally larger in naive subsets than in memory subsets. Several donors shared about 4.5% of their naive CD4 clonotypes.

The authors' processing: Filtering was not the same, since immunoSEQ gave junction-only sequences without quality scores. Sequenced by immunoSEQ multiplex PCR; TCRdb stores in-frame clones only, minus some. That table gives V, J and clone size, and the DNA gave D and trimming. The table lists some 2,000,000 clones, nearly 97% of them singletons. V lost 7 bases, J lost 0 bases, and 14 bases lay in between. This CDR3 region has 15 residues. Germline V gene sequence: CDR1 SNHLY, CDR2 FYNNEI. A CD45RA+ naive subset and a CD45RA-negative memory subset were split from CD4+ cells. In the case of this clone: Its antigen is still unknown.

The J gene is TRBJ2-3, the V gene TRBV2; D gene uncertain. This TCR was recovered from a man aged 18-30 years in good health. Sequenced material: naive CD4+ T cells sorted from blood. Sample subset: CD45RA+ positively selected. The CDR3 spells CASITDHSSTDTQYF. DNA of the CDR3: TGTGCCAGCATAACAGACCATTCTAGCACAGATACGCAGTATTTT.